These T cell receptor beta chains were read from a single sample in a study of spatial heterogeneity in lung cancer. MiXCR, applied by TCRdb to the 5' RACE reads, yields one record per CDR3 protein. The data show 25,000 to 30,000 distinct CDR3 sequences, approximately 6.5% seen once. The specimen was lung tumor tissue, collected at surgery. These receptors were taken from a male donor with early-stage non-small cell lung cancer. Each CDR3 is given with its conserved first and last residue. D genes are given only for firm matches. The listing skips clone size in some rows; elsewhere it reads once, few, many or a size class.

CASSEWVAGDTQYF	TGTGCCAGCAGTGAATGGGTGGCTGGAGATACGCAGTATTTT	.	TRBJ2-3	.	TRBV25-1
CASRVGAGLWTEAFF	TGTGCCAGCAGGGTGGGGGCAGGACTTTGGACTGAAGCTTTCTTT	.	TRBJ1-1	many	TRBV27
CATSRGGQGDYGYTF	TGTGCCACCAGCAGAGGGGGACAGGGGGACTATGGCTACACCTTC	TRBD1	TRBJ1-2	few	TRBV15
CASSPTTGFTYEQYF	TGCGCCAGCAGCCCAACGACAGGATTTACCTACGAGCAGTACTTC	.	TRBJ2-7	many	TRBV4-1
CSVAQRADTQYF	TGCAGTGTTGCCCAGCGGGCAGATACGCAGTATTTT	.	TRBJ2-3	few	TRBV20-1
CASARNTGELFF	TGTGCTAGTGCCAGGAACACCGGGGAGCTGTTTTTT	.	TRBJ2-2	few	TRBV12-5
CASRRASGEKLFF	TGTGCCAGCAGAAGGGCCTCAGGAGAAAAACTGTTTTTT	.	TRBJ1-4	.	TRBV6-5
CSARYLAKGTGELFF	TGCAGTGCTAGATATCTCGCCAAGGGTACCGGGGAGCTGTTTTTT	.	TRBJ2-2	many	TRBV20-1
CSARAGTGGNQPQHF	TGCAGTGCTAGAGCCGGGACAGGGGGAAATCAGCCCCAGCATTTT	TRBD1	TRBJ1-5	.	TRBV20-1
CASRDSRALSGEQFF	TGTGCCAGCAGGGACTCTCGTGCCCTCTCTGGGGAGCAGTTCTTC	.	TRBJ2-1	medium-sized	TRBV7-2
CASSLGRIQETQYF	TGTGCCAGCTCCCTGGGCAGGATCCAAGAGACCCAGTACTTC	.	TRBJ2-5	many	TRBV18
CATSRDGGLGTNYGYTF	TGTGCCACCAGCAGAGATGGTGGGCTGGGAACTAACTATGGCTACACCTTC	.	TRBJ1-2	many	TRBV15
CASSQDSGGGQPQHF	TGTGCCAGCAGCCAAGACTCAGGTGGGGGACAGCCCCAGCATTTT	.	TRBJ1-5	few	TRBV3-1
CASSSIDSSITDTQYF	TGTGCCAGCAGTTCAATCGACTCCTCTATCACAGATACGCAGTATTTT	.	TRBJ2-3	many	TRBV27
CASSADRNNEQFF	TGTGCCAGCAGCGCGGACAGGAACAATGAGCAGTTCTTC	TRBD1	TRBJ2-1	many	TRBV9
CASSTPLAGAPDTQYF	TGTGCCAGCAGTACCCCACTAGCGGGGGCCCCAGATACGCAGTATTTT	TRBD2	TRBJ2-3	many	TRBV2
CATSDGPSTNEKLFF	TGTGCCACCTCGGACGGGCCTTCAACTAATGAAAAACTGTTTTTT	.	TRBJ1-4	many	TRBV6-2/TRBV6-3
CASTYRSRDEQYF	TGTGCCAGCACCTACCGGTCCCGGGACGAGCAGTACTTC	.	TRBJ2-7	many	TRBV2
CSPQGAVANEQFF	TGCAGTCCCCAGGGGGCTGTCGCCAATGAGCAGTTCTTC	TRBD1	TRBJ2-1	many	TRBV20-1
CASSQVPGSWYGYTF	TGCGCCAGCAGCCAGGTCCCGGGGTCATGGTATGGCTACACCTTC	.	TRBJ1-2	few	TRBV4-1
CASSFPLNNEQFF	TGTGCCAGCAGCTTCCCGTTGAACAATGAGCAGTTCTTC	.	TRBJ2-1	few	TRBV7-2
CASSQDRAASGANVLTF	TGTGCCAGCAGCCAAGATAGGGCAGCCTCTGGGGCCAACGTCCTGACTTTC	.	TRBJ2-6	.	TRBV4-2
CASSFETPSYGYTF	TGCGCCAGCAGCTTTGAAACCCCCTCCTATGGCTACACCTTC	.	TRBJ1-2	many	TRBV5-1
CSAREGVGFWTYGYTF	TGCAGTGCTAGAGAGGGGGTGGGCTTTTGGACCTATGGCTACACCTTC	.	TRBJ1-2	many	TRBV20-1
CASSQEGDFNQPQHF	TGCGCCAGCAGCCAAGAAGGGGATTTCAATCAGCCCCAGCATTTT	.	TRBJ1-5	few	TRBV4-1
CASSLGISNQPQHF	TGTGCCAGCTCCCTCGGGATTAGCAATCAGCCCCAGCATTTT	.	TRBJ1-5	.	TRBV18
CASSPLQGNELFF	TGTGCCAGCAGCCCGCTACAGGGGAACGAGCTGTTTTTT	TRBD1	TRBJ2-2	many	TRBV7-9
CASEAAYEQYF	TGTGCCAGCGAGGCAGCATACGAGCAGTACTTC	.	TRBJ2-7	many	TRBV6-2/TRBV6-3
CASSLWTSSTDTQYF	TGTGCCAGCAGCCTTTGGACTTCTAGCACAGATACGCAGTATTTT	.	TRBJ2-3	.	TRBV11-2
CSAGHDSYEQYF	TGCAGCGCCGGACATGACTCCTACGAGCAGTACTTC	.	TRBJ2-7	many	TRBV29-1
CASSLARVNQPQHF	TGTGCCAGCAGTTTAGCCCGGGTCAATCAGCCCCAGCATTTT	.	TRBJ1-5	medium-sized	TRBV27
CASSLTGTGGGEQYF	TGTGCCAGCAGTTTAACCGGGACAGGGGGCGGCGAGCAGTACTTC	TRBD1	TRBJ2-7	many	TRBV28
CASSSQVTQYF	TGTGCCAGCAGCTCGCAGGTGACGCAGTACTTC	.	TRBJ2-7	many	TRBV7-2
CASSYTYATDTQYF	TGTGCCAGCAGTTACACTTATGCCACAGATACGCAGTATTTT	.	TRBJ2-3	few	TRBV6-5
CASSSDRANYGYTF	TGTGCCAGCAGTTCCGACAGAGCTAACTATGGCTACACCTTC	.	TRBJ1-2	few	TRBV6-2/TRBV6-3
CASRGPGPDTQYF	TGTGCCAGCAGAGGGCCAGGTCCAGATACGCAGTATTTT	.	TRBJ2-3	few	TRBV28
CASSWDRGLGEQFF	TGTGCCAGCAGTTGGGACAGGGGGCTAGGAGAGCAGTTCTTC	TRBD1	TRBJ2-1	many	TRBV27
CSATGTSGATDTQYF	TGCAGTGCTACCGGGACTAGCGGGGCAACAGATACGCAGTATTTT	TRBD2	TRBJ2-3	medium-sized	TRBV20-1
CASRPGTAPMTF	TGTGCCAGCAGACCGGGGACGGCCCCGATGACCTTC	.	TRBJ1-2	medium-sized	TRBV6-5
CASSTQGALRNEQFF	TGTGCCAGCAGCACACAGGGGGCGCTAAGGAATGAGCAGTTCTTC	TRBD1	TRBJ2-1	many	TRBV7-6
CASSHWTSGGNEQFF	TGTGCCAGCAGTCACTGGACTAGCGGGGGTAATGAGCAGTTCTTC	TRBD2	TRBJ2-1	many	TRBV6-6
CASSQQGNEQFF	TGTGCCAGCAGCCAACAGGGCAATGAGCAGTTCTTC	.	TRBJ2-1	many	TRBV7-2
CASSLNHRTDPNEQFF	TGCGCCAGCAGCCTGAACCACAGGACAGACCCTAATGAGCAGTTCTTC	.	TRBJ2-1	many	TRBV5-1
CASSVVGPDTQYF	TGTGCCAGCAGTGTGGTCGGACCAGATACGCAGTATTTT	.	TRBJ2-3	many	TRBV2
CASSYRGGDGYTF	TGCGCCAGCAGCTACAGGGGAGGCGATGGCTACACCTTC	TRBD1	TRBJ1-2	many	TRBV5-1
CASSLTEQATEAFF	TGCGCCAGCAGCTTGACAGAACAAGCGACTGAAGCTTTCTTT	.	TRBJ1-1	many	TRBV5-1
CASSEHENTEAFF	TGTGCCAGCTCCGAACATGAGAACACTGAAGCTTTCTTT	.	TRBJ1-1	few	TRBV18
CASSLLRGREETQYF	TGTGCCAGCAGCTTACTCAGGGGGCGGGAGGAGACCCAGTACTTC	.	TRBJ2-5	.	TRBV7-2
CASRPSGGLTYEQYF	TGTGCCAGCAGACCGAGCGGGGGGCTAACCTACGAGCAGTACTTC	TRBD2	TRBJ2-7	many	TRBV28
CASSERNNEQFF	TGCGCCAGCAGTGAGAGGAACAATGAGCAGTTCTTC	.	TRBJ2-1	many	TRBV10-2
CSAPSSGSYNAQFF	TGCAGCGCCCCCTCCTCGGGCTCCTACAATGCGCAGTTCTTC	.	TRBJ2-1	.	TRBV29-1
CASSPRTRPNTGELFF	TGTGCCAGCAGCCCCCGGACGCGCCCGAACACCGGGGAGCTGTTTTTT	.	TRBJ2-2	many	TRBV7-9
CASSLQGALKNIQYF	TGTGCCAGCAGCTTACAGGGCGCCCTAAAAAACATTCAGTACTTC	.	TRBJ2-4	many	TRBV7-8